The TCR beta chain under discussion was sequenced for a study of blood T cell repertoires in COVID-19. Study-level information: Acute and convalescent COVID-19 specimens originated in the United States, Italy and Spain.

Original handling: The authors estimated nucleated cell counts from reference gene primer amplification. The data were produced by immunoSEQ multiplex PCR, yet TCRdb's version contains in-frame clones alone and is incomplete. That table supplies the V and J calls and clone size; D and trimming were determined from the DNA. The sample lists about 260,000 clones, 70% to 90% seen once, with under 2.5% in the top ten. V lost 6 bases and J 4 bases, leaving 22 bases between the germline ends. The CDR3 loop spans 17 amino acids. Per the germline V gene, CDR1 is LNHDA and CDR2 is SQIVND (reference sequence).

The chain combines TRBV19 with TRBJ1-3; a weak D match, TRBD1 (5 bases). The source is a young man with active or convalescent COVID-19. Sequenced: peripheral blood. The CDR3 loop reads CASRGGAGSRLGNTIYF. The CDR3 coding sequence is TGTGCCAGTAGAGGAGGGGCCGGGTCCCGACTAGGAAACACCATATATTTT.